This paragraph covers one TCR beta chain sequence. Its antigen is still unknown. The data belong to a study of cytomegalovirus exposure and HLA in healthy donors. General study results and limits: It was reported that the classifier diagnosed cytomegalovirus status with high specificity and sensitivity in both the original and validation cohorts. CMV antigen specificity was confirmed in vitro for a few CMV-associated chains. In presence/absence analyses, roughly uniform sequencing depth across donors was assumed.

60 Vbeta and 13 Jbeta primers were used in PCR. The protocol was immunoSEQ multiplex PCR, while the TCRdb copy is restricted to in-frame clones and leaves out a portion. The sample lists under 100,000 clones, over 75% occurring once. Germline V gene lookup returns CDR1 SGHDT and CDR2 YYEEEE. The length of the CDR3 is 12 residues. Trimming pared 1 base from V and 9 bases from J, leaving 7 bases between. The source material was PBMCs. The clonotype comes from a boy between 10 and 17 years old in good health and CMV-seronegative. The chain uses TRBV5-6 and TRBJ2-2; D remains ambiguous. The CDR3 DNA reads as TGTGCCAGCAGCTTGATCCTCCGGGAGCTGTTTTTT. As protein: CASSLILRELFF.